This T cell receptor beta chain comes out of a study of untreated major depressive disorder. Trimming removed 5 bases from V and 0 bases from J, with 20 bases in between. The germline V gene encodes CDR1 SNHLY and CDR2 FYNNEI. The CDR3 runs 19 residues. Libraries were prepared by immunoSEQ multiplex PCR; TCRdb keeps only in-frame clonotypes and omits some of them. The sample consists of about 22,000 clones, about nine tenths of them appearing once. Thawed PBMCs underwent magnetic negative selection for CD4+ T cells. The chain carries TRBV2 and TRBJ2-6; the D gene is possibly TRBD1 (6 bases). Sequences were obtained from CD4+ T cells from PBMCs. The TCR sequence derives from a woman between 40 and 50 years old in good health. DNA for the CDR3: TGTGCCAGCAGTTCTAGTTCAGGGGAAAGGTTCTCTGGGGCCAACGTCCTGACTTTC. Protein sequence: CASSSSSGERFSGANVLTF.